This T cell receptor (beta chain) was found in a study of shared clonotypes between healthy human individuals. V was trimmed by 5 bases and J by 3 bases, leaving 14 bases between them. This CDR3 is built from 15 residues. CDR1 and CDR2 from the germline V gene are MNHEY and SMNVEV (reference sequence). This clone showed up just once. Clones were sequenced by immunoSEQ multiplex PCR, and TCRdb holds only the in-frame ones, with some missing. The table records hundreds of thousands of clones, about three quarters of them present only once. The source is a woman aged 25 to 39 in good health. The specimen sequenced was memory CD4+ T cells sorted from blood. Stated subset: CD45RA-negative fraction. This chain connects TRBV27 to TRBJ1-5; no clear D gene. CDR3 in amino acids: CASSLRALNNQPQHF. Written as DNA, the CDR3 is TGTGCCAGCAGTCTCCGGGCCCTTAACAATCAGCCCCAGCATTTT.